Following are 4 T cell receptor beta chains from one sample sequenced in a study of long-term antiretroviral therapy in people with HIV. immunoSEQ v3.0 was run at survey level. Using immunoSEQ multiplex PCR, the repertoire was profiled, and TCRdb retains in-frame clones only, with some absent. Of just under 10,000 clones in the sample, around 70% were seen once. The sample consisted of unsorted PBMCs, taken 1.8 years before starting antiretroviral therapy. The receptors were sampled from a man aged 35 to 55 with HIV.

This sequence joins TRBV10-3 and TRBJ2-1; 10 positions match TRBD2. CDR3 size: 16 residues. Germline V gene lookup returns CDR1 ENHRY and CDR2 SYGVKD. V gave up 3 bases and J gave up 7 bases; unmatched junction bases: 9. The CDR3 bases are TGTGCCATCAGTGATCGCGGGACTAGCGTGGGAAATGAGCAGTTCTTC. It yields the protein CAISDRGTSVGNEQFF.

V and J are TRBV28 and TRBJ1-1, with D maybe TRBD1 (6 bases). Looked up from germline, CDR1 is MDHEN and CDR2 is SYDVKM. Trimming stripped 6 bases from V and 7 bases from J, with 21 bases between. CDR3 length: 15 residues. CDR3 amino acids: CASSKTPDSWGEAFF. The CDR3 region has the DNA TGTGCCAGCAGCAAGACCCCGGACAGTTGGGGTGAAGCTTTCTTT. Filled out from reference TRBV28 and TRBJ1-1, the complete variable domain reads DVKVTQSSRYLVKRTGEKVFLECVQDMDHENMFWYRQDPGLGLRLIYFSYDVKMKEKGDIPEGYSVSREKKERFSLILESASTNQTSMYLCASSKTPDSWGEAFFGQGTRLTVV.

This rearrangement joins TRBV5-1 to TRBJ1-4, with 9 positions matching TRBD1. Germline V gene sequence: CDR1 SGHRS, CDR2 YFSETQ. This CDR3 has 14 amino acids. V lost 4 bases, J lost 8 bases, and 6 bases stayed unmatched. The CDR3 sequence: CASSQPGQGEKLFF. The CDR3 nucleotides are TGCGCCAGCAGCCAGCCGGGACAGGGAGAAAAACTGTTTTTT.

This clone was detected a few times. The J gene is TRBJ1-2, the V gene TRBV27; no clear D gene. Germline-derived CDR1 and CDR2 are MNHEY and SMNVEV (reference sequence). Trimming cost V 6 bases and J 4 bases, with 15 bases left between them. The CDR3 runs 14 residues. The CDR3 DNA reads as TGTGCCAGCAGAGGCGGGCACTTCACCTATGGCTACACCTTC. Translated, it gives CASRGGHFTYGYTF.